Described below is a single TCR beta chain sequence and its context. Its cognate antigen is unknown. The donors comprised healthy bone marrow donors. The CDR3 is made up of 16 amino acids. V was pared by 2 bases and J by 5 bases, with 4 bases of the junction left unmatched. Germline CDR1 reads SGDLS; CDR2 reads YYNGEE. 60 Vbeta and 13 Jbeta primers were used in PCR. Authors' methods: Per a later analysis, the number of unique TCR beta chains was some 80 million, of which some 9.9 million were shared. Data came from immunoSEQ multiplex PCR; TCRdb stores just in-frame clones and leaves some out. V, J and clone size were drawn from that table, and D and trimming were deduced from the DNA. The repertoire holds 130,000 to 150,000 clones, with over 70% as singletons. The data were obtained in a study of cytomegalovirus exposure and HLA in healthy donors. Study-wide findings and caveats: Certain indistinguishable V segments, among them TRBV6-2 and TRBV6-3, were excluded. A later analysis linked 16,951 TCR beta sequences to HLA alleles at 0.05 false discovery rate.

The source is a male donor in good health and CMV-seronegative. Sequenced sample: PBMCs. The J gene is TRBJ2-2, the V gene TRBV9, with 12 positions matching TRBD2. The CDR3 here is CASSVTSGGLTGELFF. CDR3 bases: TGTGCCAGCAGCGTGACTAGCGGGGGCCTGACCGGGGAGCTGTTTTTT. Supplemented by reference TRBV9 and TRBJ2-2, the full variable domain reads DSGVTQTPKHLITATGQRVTLRCSPRSGDLSVYWYQQSLDQGLQFLIQYYNGEERAKGNILERFSAQQFPDLHSELNLSSLELGDSALYFCASSVTSGGLTGELFFGEGSRLTVL.